This T cell receptor beta chain was recovered during a study of Graves' ophthalmopathy and Graves' hyperthyroidism (dated by TCRdb to the late 2010s). A note on the overall study: A patient counted as having stable hyperthyroidism if there was no progression to ophthalmopathy within 18 months of follow-up. To explore V-J signatures that separate ophthalmopathy from hyperthyroidism, a discovery set of about a hundred patients was enrolled, consisting of more than 40 with ophthalmopathy and under 65 with stable hyperthyroidism. For independent validation, a separate cohort was made up of approximately 19 hyperthyroidism patients plus 17 patients who later progressed from hyperthyroidism to ophthalmopathy. T-cell repertoires of thyroid tissue and blood were compared in 5 or 6 hyperthyroidism patients. In total, some 140 blood samples were TCR-sequenced: approximately 42 ophthalmopathy, under 80 hyperthyroidism and around 17 hyperthyroidism-to-ophthalmopathy patients. To tell Graves' ophthalmopathy apart from Graves' hyperthyroidism, and to predict which patients would progress to ophthalmopathy, the study relied on TCR beta repertoire signatures. Following sample collection, hyperthyroidism patients were given methimazole at a starting dose of 30 mg daily, and ophthalmopathy patients were given high-dose intravenous methylprednisolone.

For this clonotype: What antigen it recognizes has not been identified. No base quality values were provided; no much bigger clone lies one nucleotide off.

The hyperthyroidism patients were 18 to 65 years old and newly diagnosed, with a disease duration of less than 2 months. Anyone with other autoimmune diseases, uncontrolled infections, pregnancy or lactation was excluded from the study. Clinical symptoms, serum thyroxine, TRAb, thyroid ultrasound and orbital computed tomography were used for diagnosis. Total RNA was extracted with Trizol reagent and quality-checked on an Agilent 2100 Bioanalyzer. The full study reports these points: In cross-validation, the 13-signature model distinguished ophthalmopathy from stable hyperthyroidism with around 90% sensitivity and approximately 81% specificity, while in the test set the corresponding values were about 80% and 75%. Most expanded thyroid clonotypes with a frequency above 0.001 also appeared in blood, which suggests that blood repertoires may reflect the immune response in the thyroid. In validation, the model predicted ophthalmopathy progression with 70.59% sensitivity and 72.22% specificity; roughly 12 predicted patients were CT-confirmed with GO in a median of approximately 6.5 months. Sample size was not predetermined statistically, and investigators were not blinded to group allocation.

For repertoire sequencing, the TCR beta CDR3 regions were amplified from RNA transcripts. The first round was an RT-PCR using HTBI primers with the Qiagen OneStep RT-PCR kit, and this first round was followed by a second-round multiplex PCR, then size selection and purification. The libraries underwent paired-end sequencing with 100 bp reads on an Illumina HiSeq2000. The paper's processing steps were these. SOAPnuke was used to process the reads, removing any read that contained adapters or uncalled bases, had a mean Phred below 15, or lacked an exact match to the constant primer or identifier. COPE v1.2.5 was used to merge high-quality paired reads. Unique nucleotide sequences were defined as clonotypes and aligned to IMGT TRB V, D and J references using MiTCR v1.1. Analysis was restricted to V-J combinations with a frequency above 0.0001, which covered 98% to 99.2% of repertoires. For each V-J combination, a TCR clonal expansion and chaos score was defined as F50 clonal expansion divided by the chaos observed in the TCRdist matrix. Features were reduced by Welch's t-statistics and random forest to approximately 13 V-J combinations, which fed a naive Bayes classifier. The similarity between thyroid and blood repertoires was quantified using the Morisita-Horn index. TCRdb trimmed the raw reads at Q25, called clones with MiXCR and kept productive beta chains. Each record represents a unique CDR3 protein, reported with the most common genes and DNA among its rows. TCRdb's processing, not the study's, gives the V and J calls here. The sample contains around 590,000 distinct CDR3 sequences, 35% to 40% of them found a single time. The ten largest clones add up to around 4.6% of the sample.

This receptor was identified in an adult man with Graves' hyperthyroidism. Sequencing was carried out using peripheral blood or thyroid tissue (not recorded which).

The CDR3 is CASSEPGYGYTF. The DNA is TGTGCCAGCAGTGAACCTGGCTATGGCTACACCTTC. The chain joins TRBV25-1 to TRBJ1-2; the D gene remains uncertain. The CDR3, from cysteine to phenylalanine, totals 12 residues. Only CDR3 DNA remains: 36 bases, in frame from the first base. V and J are truncated by 2 bases and 4 bases respectively, leaving an intervening sequence of 5 bases. CDR1 and CDR2, looked up from the germline V gene, are MGHDK and SYGVNS.